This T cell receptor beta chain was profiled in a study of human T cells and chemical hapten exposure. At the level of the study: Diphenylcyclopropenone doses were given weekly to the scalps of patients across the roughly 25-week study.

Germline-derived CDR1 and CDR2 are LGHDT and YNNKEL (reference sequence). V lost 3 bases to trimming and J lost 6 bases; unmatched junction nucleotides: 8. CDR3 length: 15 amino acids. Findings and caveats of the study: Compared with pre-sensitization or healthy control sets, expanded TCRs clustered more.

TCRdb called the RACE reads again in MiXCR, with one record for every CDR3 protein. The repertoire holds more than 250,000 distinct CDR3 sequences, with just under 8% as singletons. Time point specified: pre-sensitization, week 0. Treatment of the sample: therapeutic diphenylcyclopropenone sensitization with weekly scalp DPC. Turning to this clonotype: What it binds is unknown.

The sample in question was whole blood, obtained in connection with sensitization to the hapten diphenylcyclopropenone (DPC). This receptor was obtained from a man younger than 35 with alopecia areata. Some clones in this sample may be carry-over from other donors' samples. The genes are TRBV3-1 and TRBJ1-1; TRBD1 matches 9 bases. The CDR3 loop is CASSQGPDRGPEAFF. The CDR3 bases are TGTGCCAGCAGCCAGGGGCCGGACAGGGGACCTGAAGCTTTCTTT.